This T cell receptor (beta chain) is drawn from a study of CD8 T cells in ankylosing spondylitis (dated by TCRdb to 2015 to 2018). Notes on the research overall: To find TCR variants linked to disease, the study profiled T cell receptor beta repertoires in ankylosing spondylitis patients and healthy donors. The full study cohort was made up of about two dozen ankylosing spondylitis patients and 108 healthy donors. Samples of peripheral blood were taken, and for ankylosing spondylitis patients, synovial fluid was collected as well.

Here is what the overall study found, with its caveats: According to the report, matched synovial fluid samples from ankylosing spondylitis patients were significantly enriched for the disease-linked clones. A CD8+ phenotype was shown by the disease-linked clones, which were found at relatively low frequencies in peripheral blood. Some of the motif variants had been reported before in the synovial fluid and blood of reactive arthritis patients, a finding that suggests common disease-initiation mechanisms. Blood from ankylosing spondylitis patients appeared to be characterized by a TCR beta motif made up of several highly homologous amino acid variants.

This clonotype was picked up many times. Its specific antigen is unknown. The record has no base qualities; no much larger clone is one base away. The sequencer was an Illumina HiSeq 2500. TCR beta libraries were prepared by quantitative 5'-RACE with molecular barcodes. The published analysis was carried out like this. A new computational method, built on a probabilistic model of VDJ rearrangement, was used to identify disease-linked TCR variants. In TCRdb, the public reads were trimmed at Q25 with fastp and aligned with MiXCR, with productive beta chains retained. Rows are unified per CDR3 protein, each entry keeping the most common DNA and genes. None of the V and J calls come from the authors' own analysis; TCRdb made them. In this sample the table shows some 800,000 distinct CDR3 sequences, approximately 10% of which occur a single time. Under 0.6% of the sample comes from the top ten. From the cysteine up to the phenylalanine, the CDR3 has a length of 14 residues. Only the CDR3 DNA stays, 42 bases, in frame from base 1. From a lookup of the germline V gene, CDR1 and CDR2 are SQVTM and ANQGSEA. V is cut back by 6 bases and J by 2 bases, with 6 bases in the junction unmatched.

The sequencing input was blood, either unsorted or a sorted T cell fraction (not recorded which). The rearrangement combines TRBV29-1 with TRBJ1-1; 10 middle bases align to TRBD1. The source is a male donor with ankylosing spondylitis. The CDR3 is CSVLWDRGNTEAFF. The sequenced DNA is TGCAGCGTGCTTTGGGACAGGGGAAACACTGAAGCTTTCTTT.